The 29 T cell receptor beta chains below were found in one sample sequenced in a study of blood T cell repertoires in COVID-19. Clones were sequenced by immunoSEQ multiplex PCR, and TCRdb holds only the in-frame ones, with some missing. The data contain approximately 100,000 clones, about 89% of them singletons. The sample comprised peripheral blood. The receptors stem from a man in his fifties with acute or convalescent COVID-19.

The chain recombines TRBV30 with TRBJ1-1; 10 bases match TRBD1. The CDR3 is 13 amino acids. The J segment lost 7 bases and the V segment lost 5 bases, leaving 7 bases of the junction unmatched. Germline V CDR1 and CDR2: GTSNPN, SVGIG (reference sequence). Here the CDR3 DNA reads TGTGCCTGGTGGGGGGACAGGGGCGGTGAAGCTTTCTTT. Its translation is CAWWGDRGGEAFF.

This chain joins TRBV2 and TRBJ2-7; 9 bases fit TRBD1. The V gene's germline CDR1 is SNHLY and CDR2 FYNNEI. The CDR3 runs to 15 residues. The V gene end was trimmed by 6 bases and the J gene end by 9 bases; junction bases not matched to a gene: 15. CDR3 in amino acids: CASSQATDRGGGQYF. As DNA, the CDR3 is TGTGCCAGCAGCCAAGCCACCGACAGGGGGGGAGGGCAGTACTTC.

This chain connects TRBV28 to TRBJ2-2; tentatively, D is TRBD2 (6 bases). CDR1 and CDR2 (germline): MDHEN, SYDVKM. The CDR3 is made up of 15 amino acids. V lost 10 bases and J lost 7, with 22 bases in between. This CDR3 is CATKGGLSWGGELFF. In DNA form, the CDR3 reads TGTGCCACCAAGGGAGGTTTATCATGGGGCGGGGAGCTGTTTTTT. Looking up the rest from reference TRBV28 and TRBJ2-2 gives the full variable domain: DVKVTQSSRYLVKRTGEKVFLECVQDMDHENMFWYRQDPGLGLRLIYFSYDVKMKEKGDIPEGYSVSREKKERFSLILESASTNQTSMYLCATKGGLSWGGELFFGEGSRLTVL.

The V call is TRBV5-6, the J call TRBJ2-3; 13 bases match TRBD2. V lost 0 bases and J lost 7; bases outside the gene matches: 11. CDR3 length equals 18 residues. CDR1 SGHDT and CDR2 YYEEEE come from the germline V gene. CDR3 in DNA: TGTGCCAGCAGCTTGGCGTTGGGGACTAGCGGGAAAATGCATACGCAGTATTTT. Its translation is CASSLALGTSGKMHTQYF.

The V gene is TRBV6-5, the J gene TRBJ1-6, with TRBD1 matching over 7 bases. Trimming removed 0 bases from V and 6 bases from J; junction bases left unmatched: 2. Germline V gene lookup returns CDR1 MNHEY and CDR2 SVGAGI. This CDR3 comprises 15 residues. CDR3 bases: TGTGCCAGCAGTTACTCGGGGACAGCTAATTCACCCCTCCACTTT. Translating gives CASSYSGTANSPLHF.

The rearrangement links TRBV27 to TRBJ2-1, with TRBD2 matching 9 bases. V dropped 3 bases and J dropped 8; count of bases not matched to a gene: 8. CDR1 MNHEY and CDR2 SMNVEV come from the germline V gene (reference sequence). The CDR3 covers 15 residues. CDR3 loop: CASSFYRGLADEQFF. The CDR3 DNA reads as TGTGCCAGCAGTTTCTACCGGGGACTAGCAGATGAGCAGTTCTTC.

V usage is TRBV5-1 and J usage is TRBJ2-7, with a possible D match to TRBD2 (6 bases). Germline V gives CDR1 SGHRS, CDR2 YFSETQ. The CDR3 contains 13 residues. Deletions cut 3 bases from V and 0 bases from J, with 7 bases between. This CDR3 reads CASSWGVSYEQYF. The DNA for the CDR3 is TGCGCCAGCAGCTGGGGGGTCTCCTACGAGCAGTACTTC.

This chain joins TRBV11-2 and TRBJ2-7; no clear D gene. This CDR3 has 12 residues. Germline V gene data show CDR1 as SGHAT and CDR2 as FQNNGV. V was cut by 5 bases and J by 4 bases, with 9 bases left in between. Written as DNA, the CDR3 is TGTGCCAGCAGCCCCTCCTATTACGAGCAGTACTTC. Protein: CASSPSYYEQYF.

This rearrangement joins TRBV6-5 to TRBJ1-1; D remains ambiguous. CDR1 is MNHEY and CDR2 is SVGAGI in the germline V gene. This CDR3 spans 14 amino acids. V was shortened by 2 bases and J by 1 base, with 8 bases between the two germline ends. CDR3 region: CASSYTSQNTEAFF. The CDR3 DNA is TGTGCCAGCAGTTACACGAGTCAGAACACTGAAGCTTTCTTT.

The rearrangement joins TRBV12-5 to TRBJ2-1; 8 bases align to TRBD2. J gave up 9 bases and V 1 base, and 11 bases lay outside the gene matches. This CDR3 is built from 16 residues. Per the germline V gene, CDR1 is LGHNT and CDR2 is FRNRAP. The CDR3 is CASGLDGTRVQGEQFF. In DNA form, the CDR3 reads TGTGCTAGTGGTTTGGACGGGACTAGGGTACAAGGTGAGCAGTTCTTC.

The rearrangement uses TRBV21-1 and TRBJ2-5; TRBD2, as called in the table, went unchecked against the DNA. TRBV21-1 is recorded as a pseudogene. The CDR3 is 18 amino acids. The CDR3 reads CASSGTSGSGGSRETQYF. The CDR3 DNA reads TGTGCCAGCAGCGGGACTAGCGGGAGCGGGGGATCTAGAGAGACCCAGTACTTC.

Written as DNA, the CDR3 is TGTGCCAGCCTTGACAGGGCCTCCTACGAGCAGTACTTC. It specifies CASLDRASYEQYF. The rearrangement joins TRBV28 to TRBJ2-7, with TRBD1 identical over 7 bases. Germline values: CDR1 MDHEN, CDR2 SYDVKM. J gave up 0 bases and V 8 bases, and 4 bases lay outside the gene matches. This CDR3 region has 13 residues. Combining the CDR3 with reference TRBV28 and TRBJ2-7 gives the whole variable domain DVKVTQSSRYLVKRTGEKVFLECVQDMDHENMFWYRQDPGLGLRLIYFSYDVKMKEKGDIPEGYSVSREKKERFSLILESASTNQTSMYLCASLDRASYEQYFGPGTRLTVT.

The genes are TRBV28 and TRBJ2-5; TRBD2 matches at 11 bases. The CDR3 runs to 14 residues. V was pared by 6 bases and J by 2 bases, with 2 bases of the junction left unmatched. Germline values: CDR1 MDHEN, CDR2 SYDVKM. CDR3: CASSPSGRQETQYF. CDR3 nucleotide sequence: TGTGCCAGCAGCCCTAGCGGGAGGCAAGAGACCCAGTACTTC.

The chain links TRBV18 to TRBJ2-5; D possibly corresponds to TRBD1 (5 bases). The V gene's germline CDR1 is KGHSH and CDR2 LQKENI. Trimming took 2 bases from V and 5 from J, leaving 9 bases between them. The CDR3 covers 13 residues. The chain's CDR3 is CASSPGHGETQYF. CDR3 DNA: TGTGCCAGCTCACCAGGACATGGGGAGACCCAGTACTTC.

The table lists this clone with a few counts. CDR3 sequence: CASSIRGTGKAGELFF. The CDR3 coding sequence is TGTGCCAGTAGTATAAGGGGGACAGGTAAAGCCGGGGAGCTGTTTTTT. This rearrangement joins TRBV19 to TRBJ2-2; 8 positions agree with TRBD1. The CDR3 is 16 amino acids. J gave up 6 bases and V 2 bases, and 8 bases lay outside the gene matches. CDR1 and CDR2 (germline): LNHDA, SQIVND (reference sequence).

The genes are TRBV19 and TRBJ1-5; the match to TRBD1 covers 8 bases. Germline V CDR1 and CDR2: LNHDA, SQIVND (reference sequence). V lost 3 bases, J lost 6 bases, and 10 bases stayed unmatched. CDR3 size: 16 residues. For the CDR3, the DNA is TGTGCCAGTAGTATTGGGGCAGGGGGCATTTTTCAGCCCCAGCATTTT. As protein: CASSIGAGGIFQPQHF.

The genes are TRBV7-8 and TRBJ2-1; 11 bases agree with TRBD2. Germline CDR1 SGHVS, CDR2 FQNEAQ. The CDR3 spans 18 residues. Trimming cost V 5 bases and J 6 bases; bases outside gene matches: 15. CDR3 bases: TGTGCCAGCAGCGAGACCCCGGGGGCTAGCGGGAGGTTCAATGAGCAGTTCTTC. Translated: CASSETPGASGRFNEQFF. Filled out from reference TRBV7-8 and TRBJ2-1, the complete variable domain reads GAGVSQSPRYKVAKRGQDVALRCDPISGHVSLFWYQQALGQGPEFLTYFQNEAQLDKSGLPSDRFFAERPEGSVSTLKIQRTQQEDSAVYLCASSETPGASGRFNEQFFGPGTRLTVL.

This clone was seen just once. The J gene is TRBJ2-3, the V gene TRBV4-2; D is possibly TRBD2 (5 bases). The CDR3 runs 15 residues. Per the germline V gene, CDR1 is LGHNA and CDR2 is YNFKEQ. Trimming removed 0 bases from V and 5 bases from J, with 12 bases in between. Here the CDR3 DNA reads TGTGCCAGCAGCCAAGAGGTGGGGAGAGGAGATACGCAGTATTTT. Its translation: CASSQEVGRGDTQYF.

V usage is TRBV2 and J usage is TRBJ2-5, with 13 bases matching TRBD2. CDR1 and CDR2 (germline): SNHLY, FYNNEI. This CDR3 spans 15 amino acids. After removal of 6 bases from V and 2 bases from J, the junction contained 3 bases not matched to a gene. The CDR3 nucleotides are TGTGCCAGCAGGACTAGCGGGGGGAAGCAAGAGACCCAGTACTTC. It codes for CASRTSGGKQETQYF.

The J gene is TRBJ1-1, the V gene TRBV2, with D possibly matching TRBD1 (6 bases). Per germline, CDR1 SNHLY and CDR2 FYNNEI. V lost 3 bases, J lost 0 bases, and 17 bases lay in between. This CDR3 has 17 amino acids. The CDR3 region is CASSDAFQGRVNTEAFF. CDR3 coding DNA: TGTGCCAGCAGTGACGCCTTCCAGGGGCGGGTGAACACTGAAGCTTTCTTT.

The chain links TRBV11-2 to TRBJ2-3; D ambiguous. CDR1 is SGHAT, CDR2 FQNNGV, per germline. V lost 2 bases and J lost 0, with 18 bases in between. The CDR3 has 18 amino acids. Here the CDR3 reads CASSLFLYEQTSTDTQYF. The CDR3 DNA reads TGTGCCAGCAGCTTATTTCTTTATGAGCAGACTAGCACAGATACGCAGTATTTT.

CDR3 protein: CASSYSGDRGAEQYF. CDR3 DNA: TGTGCCAGCAGTTACTCTGGGGACAGGGGAGCCGAGCAGTACTTC. This chain connects TRBV6-6 to TRBJ2-7; 10 bases line up with TRBD1. Per germline, CDR1 MNHNY and CDR2 SVGAGI (reference sequence). J lost 6 bases, V lost 0 bases, and 5 bases had no gene match. CDR3 length: 15 residues.

The V and J genes are TRBV5-5 and TRBJ2-7; possible D gene TRBD2, 6 bases. V shed 0 bases and J shed 3 bases, with 16 bases lying between them. Germline CDR1 and CDR2: SGHKS and YYEKEE (reference sequence). The CDR3 totals 16 residues. CDR3 sequence: CASSLDPAASVYEQYF. The CDR3 DNA sequence: TGTGCCAGCAGCTTGGACCCGGCGGCTAGCGTCTACGAGCAGTACTTC.

The chain employs TRBV9 and TRBJ2-6; 7 nucleotides line up with TRBD2. Germline V lookup: CDR1 SGDLS, CDR2 YYNGEE. The CDR3 totals 16 residues. Unmatched junction bases numbered 6, after V lost 2 bases and J lost 4 bases. The CDR3 coding sequence is TGTGCCAGCAGCGTCAGAGCGGGACTGGGGGCCAACGTCCTGACTTTC. Its protein is CASSVRAGLGANVLTF. Full variable domain (missing parts from reference TRBV9 and TRBJ2-6): DSGVTQTPKHLITATGQRVTLRCSPRSGDLSVYWYQQSLDQGLQFLIQYYNGEERAKGNILERFSAQQFPDLHSELNLSSLELGDSALYFCASSVRAGLGANVLTFGAGSRLTVL.

A few counts support this clone. The missing conserved phenylalanine or tryptophan at the end of this CDR3 makes a read error likely. The limits of the CDR3 on the DNA are not certain, so only TCRdb's listed CDR3 is given. This chain connects TRBV6-4 to TRBJ2-3; the table's D gene call, TRBD2, was not cross checked with the DNA. The germline V gene encodes CDR1 MRHNA and CDR2 SNTAGT. The CDR3 has 13 amino acids, counting both end residues. CDR3 sequence reads: CASSGQWTSGRQP.

The count of this clone is one. The chain employs TRBV30 and TRBJ1-5; tentative D call: TRBD1 (5 bases). The V end lost 5 bases, the J end lost 1 base, and 9 bases lay between the germline ends. The CDR3 covers 13 residues. Per the germline V gene, CDR1 is GTSNPN and CDR2 is SVGIG (reference sequence). The DNA for the CDR3 is TGTGCCTGGGCTGACAGCAGCAATCAGCCCCAGCATTTT. It encodes CAWADSSNQPQHF.

The V gene is TRBV5-1, the J gene TRBJ1-5; a weak D match, TRBD1 (6 bases). This CDR3 region has 15 residues. V was pared by 0 bases and J by 0 bases, with 7 bases between. CDR1 and CDR2 from the germline V gene are SGHRS and YFSETQ. CDR3 nucleotide sequence: TGCGCCAGCAGCTTGGGGACAGCTAGCAATCAGCCCCAGCATTTT. Amino acid sequence: CASSLGTASNQPQHF.

This clone was counted a single time. V is TRBV2 and J is TRBJ2-5; a possible D gene is TRBD2 (6 bases). The V end lost 8 bases, the J end lost 5 bases, and 12 bases lay between the germline ends. This CDR3 is 12 amino acids long. Germline-derived CDR1 and CDR2 are SNHLY and FYNNEI. CDR3 sequence (DNA): TGTGCCAGCGGGGGACTGGGCGAGACCCAGTACTTC. Its protein product is CASGGLGETQYF. Supplemented by reference TRBV2 and TRBJ2-5, the full variable domain reads EPEVTQTPSHQVTQMGQEVILRCVPISNHLYFYWYRQILGQKVEFLVSFYNNEISEKSEIFDDQFSVERPDGSNFTLKIRSTKLEDSAMYFCASGGLGETQYFGPGTRLLVL.

J is TRBJ2-2 and V is TRBV5-1; D unresolved. This CDR3 is 12 amino acids long. The V end lost 2 bases, the J end lost 5 bases, and 4 bases lay between the germline ends. CDR1 and CDR2 (germline): SGHRS, YFSETQ. CDR3 sequence reads: CASSFVTGELFF. CDR3 in DNA: TGCGCCAGCAGCTTCGTTACCGGGGAGCTGTTTTTT.